The sequence of this T cell receptor beta chain was determined in a study of blood T cell repertoires in COVID-19. Study context: Acute-phase and convalescent COVID-19 samples originated in the United States, Italy and Spain. PBMCs, B-cell-depleted T cells, or T cells were the source of the cDNA or gDNA that made up the material.

Clones were read by immunoSEQ multiplex PCR, and TCRdb kept only the in-frame ones, dropping some. The sample has about 110,000 clones; 70% to 90% are singletons. Trimming stripped 5 bases from V and 4 bases from J, with 16 bases between. The germline CDR1 and CDR2 sequences are SEHNR and FQNEAQ (reference sequence). The CDR3 has 15 amino acids. The sequenced material came from peripheral blood. The rearrangement links TRBV7-9 to TRBJ2-3, with D perhaps matching TRBD1 (5 bases). This clonotype was obtained from a woman aged 45-60 years with acute or convalescent COVID-19. CDR3 nucleotide sequence: TGTGCCAGCAGCGGTCAGGGTAGTAGGTCAGATACGCAGTATTTT. Amino acid sequence: CASSGQGSRSDTQYF.